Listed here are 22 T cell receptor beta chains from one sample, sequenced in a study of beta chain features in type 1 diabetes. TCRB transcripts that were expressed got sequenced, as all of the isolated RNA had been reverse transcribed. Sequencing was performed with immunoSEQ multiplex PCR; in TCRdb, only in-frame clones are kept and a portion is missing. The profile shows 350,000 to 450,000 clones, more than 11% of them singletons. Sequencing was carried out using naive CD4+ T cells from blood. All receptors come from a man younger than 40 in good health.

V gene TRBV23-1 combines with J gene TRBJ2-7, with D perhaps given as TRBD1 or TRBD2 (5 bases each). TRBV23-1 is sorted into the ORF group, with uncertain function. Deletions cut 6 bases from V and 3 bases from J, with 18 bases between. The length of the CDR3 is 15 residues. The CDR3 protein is CASRDTMRGFYEQYF. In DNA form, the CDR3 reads TGCGCCAGCAGGGACACAATGAGGGGATTCTACGAGCAGTACTTC.

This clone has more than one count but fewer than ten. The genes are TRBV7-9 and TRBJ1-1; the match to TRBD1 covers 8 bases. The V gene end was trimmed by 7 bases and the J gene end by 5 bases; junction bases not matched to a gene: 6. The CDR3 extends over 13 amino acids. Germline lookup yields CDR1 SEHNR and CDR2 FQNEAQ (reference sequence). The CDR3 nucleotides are TGTGCCAGCACCCTCAGGGGGCAGACTGAAGCTTTCTTT. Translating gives CASTLRGQTEAFF.

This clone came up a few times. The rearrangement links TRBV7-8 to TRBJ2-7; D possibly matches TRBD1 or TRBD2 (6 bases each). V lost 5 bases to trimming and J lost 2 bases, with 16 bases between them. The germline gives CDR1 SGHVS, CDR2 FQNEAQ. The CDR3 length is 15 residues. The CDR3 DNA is TGTGCCAGCAGCCCAACCCGAGGGGGGCCCTACGAGCAGTACGTC. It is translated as CASSPTRGGPYEQYV.

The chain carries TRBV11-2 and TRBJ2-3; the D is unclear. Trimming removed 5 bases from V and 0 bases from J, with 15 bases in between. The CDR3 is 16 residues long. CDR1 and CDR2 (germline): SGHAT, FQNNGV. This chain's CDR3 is CASSHGPQSSTDTQYF. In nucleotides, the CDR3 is TGTGCCAGCAGCCATGGTCCGCAATCTAGCACAGATACGCAGTATTTT.

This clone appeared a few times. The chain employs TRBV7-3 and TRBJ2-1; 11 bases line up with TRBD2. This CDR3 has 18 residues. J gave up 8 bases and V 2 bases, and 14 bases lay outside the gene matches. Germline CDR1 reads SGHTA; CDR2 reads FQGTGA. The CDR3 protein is CASSLLALTSGSVDEQFF. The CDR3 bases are TGTGCCAGCAGCTTACTGGCCCTTACTAGCGGGAGTGTCGATGAGCAGTTCTTC.

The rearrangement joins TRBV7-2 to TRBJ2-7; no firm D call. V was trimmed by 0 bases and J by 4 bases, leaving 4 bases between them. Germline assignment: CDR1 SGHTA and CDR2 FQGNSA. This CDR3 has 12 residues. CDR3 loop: CASSLATYEQYV. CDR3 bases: TGTGCCAGCAGCTTAGCGACGTACGAGCAGTACGTC.

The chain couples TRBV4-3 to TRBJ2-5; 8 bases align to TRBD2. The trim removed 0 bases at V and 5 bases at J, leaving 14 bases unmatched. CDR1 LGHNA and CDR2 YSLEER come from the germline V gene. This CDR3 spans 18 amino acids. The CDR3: CASSQEISGTTVGETQYF. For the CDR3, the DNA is TGCGCCAGCAGCCAAGAGATTAGCGGGACAACGGTAGGGGAGACCCAGTACTTC.

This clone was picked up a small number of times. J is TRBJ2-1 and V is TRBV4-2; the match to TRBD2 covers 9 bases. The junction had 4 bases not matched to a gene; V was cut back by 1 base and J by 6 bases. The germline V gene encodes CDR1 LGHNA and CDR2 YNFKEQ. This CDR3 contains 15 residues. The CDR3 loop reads CASSQGPSGINEQFF. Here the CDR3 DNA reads TGTGCCAGCAGCCAAGGCCCTAGCGGGATCAATGAGCAGTTCTTC.

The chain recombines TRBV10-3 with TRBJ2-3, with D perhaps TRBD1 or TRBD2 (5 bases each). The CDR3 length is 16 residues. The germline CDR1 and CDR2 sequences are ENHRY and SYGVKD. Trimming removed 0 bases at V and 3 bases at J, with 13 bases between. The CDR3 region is CAISESGRGDTDTQYF. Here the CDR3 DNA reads TGTGCCATCAGTGAGTCAGGAAGGGGAGATACAGATACGCAGTATTTT.

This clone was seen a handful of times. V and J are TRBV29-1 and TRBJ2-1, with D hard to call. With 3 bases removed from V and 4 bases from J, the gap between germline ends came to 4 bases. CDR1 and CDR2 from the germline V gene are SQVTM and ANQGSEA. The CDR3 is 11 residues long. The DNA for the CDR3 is TGCAGCGTTGACATTTACAATGAGCAGTTCTTC. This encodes CSVDIYNEQFF.

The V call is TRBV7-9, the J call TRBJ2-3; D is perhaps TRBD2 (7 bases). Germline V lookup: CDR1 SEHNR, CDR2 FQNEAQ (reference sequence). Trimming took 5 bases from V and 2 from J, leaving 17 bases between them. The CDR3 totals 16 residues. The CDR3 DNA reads TGTGCCAGCAGCACACCCGGGGGGCGCGTCACAGATACGCAGTATTTT. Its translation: CASSTPGGRVTDTQYF.

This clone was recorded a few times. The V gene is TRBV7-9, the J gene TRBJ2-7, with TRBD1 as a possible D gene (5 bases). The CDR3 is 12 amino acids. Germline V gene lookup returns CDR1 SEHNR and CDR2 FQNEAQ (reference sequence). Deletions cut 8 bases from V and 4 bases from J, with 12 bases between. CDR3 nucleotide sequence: TGTGCCAGCGGACACGACGGGTACGAGCAGTACTTC. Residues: CASGHDGYEQYF.

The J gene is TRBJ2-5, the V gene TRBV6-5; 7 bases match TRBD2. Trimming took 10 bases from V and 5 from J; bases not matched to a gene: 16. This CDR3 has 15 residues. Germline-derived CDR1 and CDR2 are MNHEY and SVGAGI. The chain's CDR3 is CATRAAGAGEETQYF. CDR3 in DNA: TGTGCCACCCGTGCCGCGGGAGCCGGTGAGGAGACCCAGTACTTC.

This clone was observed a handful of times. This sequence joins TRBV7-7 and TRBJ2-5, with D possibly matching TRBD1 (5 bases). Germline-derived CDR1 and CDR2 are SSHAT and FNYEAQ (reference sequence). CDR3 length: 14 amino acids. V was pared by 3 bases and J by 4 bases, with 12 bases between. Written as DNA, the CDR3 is TGTGCCAGCAGCTTTGGGGCAGGACGAGAGACCCAGTACTTC. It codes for CASSFGAGRETQYF.

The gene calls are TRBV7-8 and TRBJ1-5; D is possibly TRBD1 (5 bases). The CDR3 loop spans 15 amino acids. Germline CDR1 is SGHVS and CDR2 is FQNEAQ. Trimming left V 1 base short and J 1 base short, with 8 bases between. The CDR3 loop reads CASSLEGRSNQPQHF. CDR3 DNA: TGTGCCAGCAGCTTAGAGGGACGGAGCAATCAGCCCCAGCATTTT. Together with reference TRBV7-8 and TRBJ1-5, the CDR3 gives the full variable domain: GAGVSQSPRYKVAKRGQDVALRCDPISGHVSLFWYQQALGQGPEFLTYFQNEAQLDKSGLPSDRFFAERPEGSVSTLKIQRTQQEDSAVYLCASSLEGRSNQPQHFGDGTRLSIL.

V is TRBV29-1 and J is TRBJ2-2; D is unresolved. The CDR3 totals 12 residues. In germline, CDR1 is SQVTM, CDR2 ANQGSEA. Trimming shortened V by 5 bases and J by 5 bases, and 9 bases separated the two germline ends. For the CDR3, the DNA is TGCAGCGTTTTATCTGTAACCGGGGAGCTGTTTTTT. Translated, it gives CSVLSVTGELFF.

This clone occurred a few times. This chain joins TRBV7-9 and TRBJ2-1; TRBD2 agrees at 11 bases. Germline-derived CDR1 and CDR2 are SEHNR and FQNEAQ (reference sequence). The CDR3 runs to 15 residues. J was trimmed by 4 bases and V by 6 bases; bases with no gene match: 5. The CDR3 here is CASSLLAGAYNEQFF. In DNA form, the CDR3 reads TGTGCCAGCAGTTTACTAGCGGGGGCTTACAATGAGCAGTTCTTC.

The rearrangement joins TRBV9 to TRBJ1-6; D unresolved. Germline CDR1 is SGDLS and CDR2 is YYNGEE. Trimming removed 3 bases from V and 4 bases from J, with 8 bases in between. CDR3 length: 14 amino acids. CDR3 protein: CASSAMGYNSPLHF. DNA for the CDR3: TGTGCCAGCAGCGCGATGGGGTATAATTCACCCCTCCACTTT.

CDR3 sequence (DNA): TGTGCCTGGAGTGCAAGACAGGGCGGCGAGCAGTACGTC. It specifies CAWSARQGGEQYV. The J gene is TRBJ2-7, the V gene TRBV30; 7 bases are shared with TRBD1. V lost 1 base to trimming and J lost 6 bases; unmatched junction nucleotides: 6. From germline, CDR1 is GTSNPN and CDR2 SVGIG (reference sequence). The CDR3 runs to 13 residues.

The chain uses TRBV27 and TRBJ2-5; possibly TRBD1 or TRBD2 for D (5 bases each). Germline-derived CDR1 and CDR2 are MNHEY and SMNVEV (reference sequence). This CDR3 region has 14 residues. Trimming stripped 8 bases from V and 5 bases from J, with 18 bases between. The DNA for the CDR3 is TGTGCCAGCGCCCCAGGCCCGTGGGGGGAGACCCAGTACTTC. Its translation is CASAPGPWGETQYF.

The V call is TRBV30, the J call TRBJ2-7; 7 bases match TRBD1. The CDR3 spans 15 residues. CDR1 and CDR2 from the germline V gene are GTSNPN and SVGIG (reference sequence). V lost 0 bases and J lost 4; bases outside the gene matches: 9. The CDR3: CAWSVKTGSFYEQYV. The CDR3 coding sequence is TGTGCCTGGAGTGTAAAGACAGGGTCCTTTTACGAGCAGTACGTC.

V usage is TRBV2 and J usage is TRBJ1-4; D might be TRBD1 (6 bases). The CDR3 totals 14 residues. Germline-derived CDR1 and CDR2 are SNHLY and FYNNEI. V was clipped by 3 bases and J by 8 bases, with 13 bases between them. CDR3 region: CASSDRGDGEKLFF. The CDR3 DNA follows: TGTGCCAGCAGTGACAGGGGCGACGGCGAAAAACTGTTTTTT. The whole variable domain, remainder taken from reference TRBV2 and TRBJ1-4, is EPEVTQTPSHQVTQMGQEVILRCVPISNHLYFYWYRQILGQKVEFLVSFYNNEISEKSEIFDDQFSVERPDGSNFTLKIRSTKLEDSAMYFCASSDRGDGEKLFFGSGTQLSVL.